The 15 T cell receptor beta chains below all came from one sample that was sequenced in a study of blood T cell repertoires in COVID-19. Here immunoSEQ multiplex PCR was the method, and the copy in TCRdb shows in-frame clones only, minus some. The data contain 150,000 to 170,000 clones, 78% of them singletons. Material: peripheral blood. Receptors originate from an elderly man with acute or convalescent COVID-19.

The chain is built from TRBV5-1 and TRBJ1-2, with a weak D call TRBD1 (5 bases). Germline CDR1 is SGHRS and CDR2 is YFSETQ. This CDR3 is built from 14 residues. V lost 3 bases, J lost 2 bases, and 11 bases lay in between. The CDR3 sequence is CASSSTARNYGYTF. The CDR3, as DNA: TGCGCCAGCAGCTCGACAGCCCGCAACTATGGCTACACCTTC.

The J gene is TRBJ2-7, the V gene TRBV19; perhaps TRBD1 as D (5 bases). V lost 3 bases and J lost 1, with 13 bases in between. The CDR3 covers 15 residues. Germline V gives CDR1 LNHDA, CDR2 SQIVND (reference sequence). CDR3 region: CASSMEGAFSYEQYF. For the CDR3, the DNA is TGTGCCAGTAGTATGGAAGGGGCCTTTTCCTACGAGCAGTACTTC.

This clone was seen a handful of times. The gene calls are TRBV6-5 and TRBJ1-2; 7 bases line up with TRBD1. The CDR3 runs 15 residues. CDR1 MNHEY and CDR2 SVGAGI come from the germline V gene. The J segment lost 0 bases and the V segment lost 6 bases, leaving 7 bases of the junction unmatched. The DNA for the CDR3 is TGTGCCAGCAGCTACGGGGACAGACCTAACTATGGCTACACCTTC. This gives the protein CASSYGDRPNYGYTF.

The rearrangement uses TRBV5-1 and TRBJ2-7, with 11 bases fitting TRBD1. V was clipped by 0 bases and J by 2 bases; unmatched bases: 1. Germline CDR1 SGHRS, CDR2 YFSETQ. This CDR3 has 15 residues. As DNA, the CDR3 is TGCGCCAGCAGCTTGGTGGACAGGGGGCCCTACGAGCAGTACTTC. It specifies CASSLVDRGPYEQYF.

The gene calls are TRBV19 and TRBJ1-2, with D perhaps TRBD1 (6 bases). CDR1 is LNHDA, CDR2 SQIVND, per germline (reference sequence). Trimming removed 9 bases from V and 7 bases from J, with 24 bases in between. The length of the CDR3 is 15 residues. The DNA of the CDR3 is TGTGCCAGCCACCCTACCCTACCTACAGGGAGTGGCTACACCTTC. It codes for CASHPTLPTGSGYTF.

The rearrangement joins TRBV11-2 to TRBJ1-1; the D is unclear. V was clipped by 5 bases and J by 4 bases, with 11 bases between them. Germline V lookup: CDR1 SGHAT, CDR2 FQNNGV. This CDR3 contains 13 residues. CDR3 residues: CASSTQEGTEAFF. The CDR3 DNA sequence: TGTGCCAGCAGCACCCAGGAGGGCACTGAAGCTTTCTTT.

This clone appeared once. This sequence joins TRBV6-4 and TRBJ2-1; 8 bases agree with TRBD2. Trimming at V came to 4 bases and at J to 2 bases, leaving 7 bases not matched to a gene. The CDR3 is 16 amino acids. Germline CDR1 reads MRHNA; CDR2 reads SNTAGT. The CDR3 DNA reads as TGTGCCAGCAGTGCCCAAGCGGGGGCCACCTACAATGAGCAGTTCTTC. It yields the protein CASSAQAGATYNEQFF.

V is TRBV27 and J is TRBJ1-1; 7 nucleotides agree with TRBD1. CDR1 is MNHEY, CDR2 SMNVEV, per germline (reference sequence). The junction had 13 bases not matched to a gene; V was cut back by 6 bases and J by 3 bases. CDR3 length: 16 amino acids. The CDR3 bases are TGTGCCAGCAGAAGACAGGGTCATCCTACGGACACTGAAGCTTTCTTT. Residues: CASRRQGHPTDTEAFF.

The chain joins TRBV13 to TRBJ2-1; 10 nucleotides agree with TRBD2. CDR1 and CDR2 from the germline V gene are PRHDT and FYEKMQ (reference sequence). Unmatched junction bases numbered 6, after V lost 4 bases and J lost 12 bases. This CDR3 is built from 13 residues. Here the CDR3 DNA reads TGTGCCAGCAGCTCAGCGGGGGGGCCGGGGCAGTTCTTC. Its protein product is CASSSAGGPGQFF.

In its sample, this clone was seen once. The V gene is TRBV2, the J gene TRBJ1-2; TRBD1 might be the D (6 bases). This CDR3 is built from 14 residues. CDR1 and CDR2 (germline): SNHLY, FYNNEI. V was cut by 5 bases and J by 0 bases, with 10 bases left in between. This chain's CDR3 is CASSLTGPNYGYTF. CDR3 coding DNA: TGTGCCAGCAGTTTGACAGGACCTAACTATGGCTACACCTTC.

The chain is built from TRBV12-3 or TRBV12-4 and TRBJ1-1; the D is unclear. Trimming stripped 3 bases from V and 2 bases from J, with 7 bases between. The CDR3 spans 13 residues. DNA for the CDR3: TGTGCCAGCAGTTTCGCAGAAAACACTGAAGCTTTCTTT. It specifies CASSFAENTEAFF.

This clone has only a few counts. This chain links TRBV19 with TRBJ1-2, with TRBD1 as a possible D gene (5 bases). The germline CDR1 and CDR2 sequences are LNHDA and SQIVND (reference sequence). Trimming shortened V by 3 bases and J by 2 bases, and 10 bases separated the two germline ends. The CDR3 contains 14 residues. CDR3 amino acids: CASSILTVNYGYTF. CDR3 bases: TGTGCCAGTAGTATCCTGACAGTAAACTATGGCTACACCTTC.

This clone was detected only a few times. This sequence joins TRBV28 and TRBJ1-6, with 9 bases lining up with TRBD1. Germline loops: CDR1 MDHEN, CDR2 SYDVKM. Unmatched junction bases numbered 5, after V lost 4 bases and J lost 7 bases. This CDR3 spans 15 amino acids. The CDR3 nucleotides are TGTGCCAGCAGTTCCGCCGGGACAGGGAATTCACCCCTCCACTTT. It translates to CASSSAGTGNSPLHF.

The rearrangement uses TRBV9 and TRBJ1-3; 9 bases agree with TRBD1. V was pared by 0 bases and J by 0 bases, with 10 bases of the junction left unmatched. The CDR3 totals 19 residues. Germline lookup yields CDR1 SGDLS and CDR2 YYNGEE. CDR3 residues: CASSVASETGGYSGNTIYF. CDR3 sequence (DNA): TGTGCCAGCAGCGTAGCTTCGGAGACAGGGGGATACTCTGGAAACACCATATATTTT.

There are a few counts of this clone. The V gene is TRBV10-3, the J gene TRBJ2-2, with TRBD2 identical over 8 bases. V was clipped by 4 bases and J by 6 bases; unmatched bases: 7. Germline V lookup: CDR1 ENHRY, CDR2 SYGVKD. The CDR3 is 15 residues long. This CDR3 is CAISVLGGGAGELFF. The CDR3 DNA sequence: TGTGCCATCAGTGTCCTCGGGGGGGGCGCCGGGGAGCTGTTTTTT.